A single sample gave rise to the 7 T cell receptor beta chains below, sequenced in a study of STAT3 mutations in large granular lymphocyte leukemia. Study-wide results and caveats: In T-cell large granular lymphocyte leukemia, about half of patients showed multiple immunodominant subclonotypes.

Some clones are missing from TCRdb's copy, which holds only in-frame ones; the method was immunoSEQ multiplex PCR. The repertoire includes about 3,200 clones, roughly 90% of them detected once, and 35% to 55% sits in the top ten. No cognate antigen is known for these TCRs. The specimen sequenced was peripheral blood mononuclear cells. These receptor sequences come from a man aged 40-49 years with T-cell large granular lymphocyte leukemia. Some clones in this sample may be carry-over from other donors' samples.

The rearrangement uses TRBV4-1 and TRBJ1-5; D is perhaps TRBD1 (6 bases). Per germline, CDR1 MGHRA and CDR2 YSYEKL. V lost 6 bases, J lost 6 bases, and 15 bases lay in between. This CDR3 is built from 14 residues. CDR3 in amino acids: CASSYIGGIQPQHF. In nucleotides, the CDR3 is TGCGCCAGCAGTTACATAGGGGGGATTCAGCCCCAGCATTTT.

The rearrangement links TRBV11-2 to TRBJ2-1; TRBD2 matches at 11 bases. Germline V gene sequence: CDR1 SGHAT, CDR2 FQNNGV. The V gene end was trimmed by 3 bases and the J gene end by 6 bases; junction bases not matched to a gene: 1. The CDR3 contains 14 residues. In nucleotides, the CDR3 is TGTGCCAGCAGCTTCGGGACTAGCGGCAATGAGCAGTTCTTC. This encodes CASSFGTSGNEQFF. The full variable domain, with the rest looked up from reference TRBV11-2 and TRBJ2-1, is EAGVAQSPRYKIIEKRQSVAFWCNPISGHATLYWYQQILGQGPKLLIQFQNNGVVDDSQLPKDRFSAERLKGVDSTLKIQPAKLEDSAVYLCASSFGTSGNEQFFGPGTRLTVL.

J is TRBJ2-1 and V is TRBV7-9, with TRBD1 identical over 8 bases. CDR1 SEHNR and CDR2 FQNEAQ come from the germline V gene (reference sequence). This CDR3 is 15 amino acids long. Trimming at V came to 4 bases and at J to 5 bases, leaving 7 bases not matched to a gene. CDR3 DNA sequence: TGTGCCAGCAGCTCCGGGACAGGACTCAACAATGAGCAGTTCTTC. This encodes CASSSGTGLNNEQFF.

V is TRBV28 and J is TRBJ1-1, with unresolved D. Germline CDR1 and CDR2: MDHEN and SYDVKM. Deletions cut 7 bases from V and 1 base from J, with 10 bases between. The CDR3 has 13 amino acids. The CDR3 DNA reads TGTGCCAGCACCATGTTGTCGAACACTGAAGCTTTCTTT. It codes for CASTMLSNTEAFF.

The V call is TRBV5-4, the J call TRBJ1-2, with D tentatively TRBD1 (6 bases). Trimming left V 4 bases short and J 8 bases short, with 18 bases between. The germline V gene encodes CDR1 SGHNT and CDR2 YYREEE (reference sequence). This CDR3 is 14 amino acids long. CDR3: CASSSPTRTAGYTF. The CDR3 DNA reads TGTGCCAGCAGCAGCCCGACGAGGACAGCCGGCTACACCTTC.

The chain uses TRBV5-4 and TRBJ2-3, with 7 bases aligning to TRBD2. The V and J ends lost 4 bases and 1 base, in that order; junction bases with no gene match: 9. This CDR3 spans 16 amino acids. Looked up from germline, CDR1 is SGHNT and CDR2 is YYREEE (reference sequence). Written as DNA, the CDR3 is TGTGCCAGCAGCAAAATTGGGGGGGACCGCACAGATACGCAGTATTTT. Protein: CASSKIGGDRTDTQYF. The full variable domain, its missing parts supplied by reference TRBV5-4 and TRBJ2-3, is ETGVTQSPTHLIKTRGQQVTLRCSSQSGHNTVSWYQQALGQGPQFIFQYYREEENGRGNFPPRFSGLQFPNYSSELNVNALELDDSALYLCASSKIGGDRTDTQYFGPGTRLTVL.

CDR3 residues: CASSGQDVANYGYTF. In DNA, the CDR3 is TGCGCCAGCAGCGGACAGGACGTTGCTAACTATGGCTACACCTTC. The rearrangement uses TRBV5-1 and TRBJ1-2; 7 nucleotides match TRBD1. J lost 0 bases, V lost 4 bases, and 6 bases had no gene match. The CDR3 is 15 residues long. The germline V gene encodes CDR1 SGHRS and CDR2 YFSETQ.